This entry is about one T cell receptor beta chain. This record belongs to a study of cytomegalovirus exposure and HLA in healthy donors. This CDR3 contains 16 residues. Trimming removed 4 bases from V and 9 bases from J; junction bases left unmatched: 14. 60 Vbeta and 13 Jbeta primers were used in PCR. The table came from immunoSEQ multiplex PCR; TCRdb's copy has only in-frame clones and leaves some out. The sample contains about 130,000 clones, 83% of which appear only once. This chain connects TRBV23-1 to TRBJ1-1; 10 bases line up with TRBD1. TRBV23-1 is given ORF status, its function remaining uncertain. Input material: PBMCs. The TCR was taken from a woman between 40 and 55 years old in good health and CMV-seropositive. The CDR3 is CASSRRIRDRGAQAFF. CDR3 nucleotide sequence: TGCGCCAGCAGTCGCCGAATAAGGGACAGGGGAGCTCAAGCTTTCTTT.